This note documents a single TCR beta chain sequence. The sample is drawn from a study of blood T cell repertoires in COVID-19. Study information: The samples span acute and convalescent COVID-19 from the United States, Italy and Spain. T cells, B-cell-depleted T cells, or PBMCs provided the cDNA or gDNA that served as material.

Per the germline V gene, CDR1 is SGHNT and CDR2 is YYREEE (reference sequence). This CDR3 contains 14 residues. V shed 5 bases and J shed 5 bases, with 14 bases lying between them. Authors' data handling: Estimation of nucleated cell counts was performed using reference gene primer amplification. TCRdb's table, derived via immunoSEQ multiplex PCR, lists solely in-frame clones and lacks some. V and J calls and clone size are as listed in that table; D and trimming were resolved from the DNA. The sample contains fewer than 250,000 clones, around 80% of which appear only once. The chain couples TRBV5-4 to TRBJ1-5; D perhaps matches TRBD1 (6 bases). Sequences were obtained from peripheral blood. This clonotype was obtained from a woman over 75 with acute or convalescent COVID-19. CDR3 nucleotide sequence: TGTGCCAGCAGTTGGTGGGGGCCAGATCAGCCCCAGCATTTT. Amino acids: CASSWWGPDQPQHF.